This T cell receptor beta chain was captured by sequencing in a study of blood T cell repertoires in COVID-19. Profiled with immunoSEQ multiplex PCR; TCRdb holds only in-frame clones, not every one. The table shows some 43,000 clones, with about four fifths occurring only once. Germline loops: CDR1 GTSNPN, CDR2 SVGIG (reference sequence). Trimming took 0 bases from V and 0 from J, leaving 12 bases between them. The CDR3 sequence is 15 residues long. Source material: peripheral blood. The rearrangement uses TRBV30 and TRBJ2-7; D remains unclear. The TCR sequence derives from a man in his forties or fifties with active or convalescent COVID-19. CDR3 protein: CAWSVEALSSYEQYF. The CDR3 DNA reads as TGTGCCTGGAGTGTAGAAGCGTTAAGCTCCTACGAGCAGTACTTC.